The 26 T cell receptor beta chains reported below all come from one sample, sequenced in a study of Graves' ophthalmopathy and Graves' hyperthyroidism. The TCR beta CDR3 regions underwent amplification from RNA transcripts. An opening RT-PCR round employed HTBI primers and preceded a second-round multiplex PCR. MiXCR, run by TCRdb on the multiplex PCR reads, gives a single entry per CDR3 protein. The repertoire holds around 400,000 distinct CDR3 sequences, with around 18% as singletons. The sequenced sample consisted of peripheral blood. These receptors were taken from a woman aged 18 to 35 with Graves' ophthalmopathy.

V gene TRBV12-3 or TRBV12-4 combines with J gene TRBJ1-2; tentative D call: TRBD1 (5 bases). The CDR3 sequence is 13 residues long. V lost 7 bases and J 4 bases, leaving 13 bases between the germline ends. The DNA of the CDR3 is TGTGCCAGCACGCCAGGGTTCTCCTATGGCTACACCTTC. Translated, it gives CASTPGFSYGYTF.

In this sample, this clonotype turned up many times. V usage is TRBV6-2 or TRBV6-3 and J usage is TRBJ1-5; 9 bases match TRBD1. The J segment lost 7 bases and the V segment lost 7 bases, leaving 5 bases of the junction unmatched. The CDR3 contains 13 residues. Germline CDR1 reads MNHEY; CDR2 reads SVGEGT. CDR3 sequence (DNA): TGTGCCAGCAAGGGACAGGGTACCCAGCCCCAGCATTTT. Amino acids: CASKGQGTQPQHF.

This clonotype has ten or more counts. CDR3 DNA sequence: TGTGCCAGCAGCCAAGCGAACAGGGTCTACGAGCAGTACTTC. Translating gives CASSQANRVYEQYF. The rearrangement joins TRBV14 to TRBJ2-7, with D perhaps matching TRBD1 (6 bases). Trimming left V 1 base short and J 3 bases short, with 10 bases between. The germline gives CDR1 SGHDN, CDR2 FVKESK. The CDR3 is 14 amino acids.

This clonotype was seen ten or more times. The chain carries TRBV19 and TRBJ1-5, with a possible D match to TRBD1 (5 bases). The ends were cut back, 6 bases at V and 3 bases at J, with 15 bases in the middle. The germline V gene encodes CDR1 LNHDA and CDR2 SQIVND (reference sequence). The CDR3 is made up of 15 amino acids. As DNA, the CDR3 is TGTGCCAGTAGAGCACCCGGGGGTTTCAATCAGCCCCAGCATTTT. It specifies CASRAPGGFNQPQHF.

The V and J genes are TRBV12-3 or TRBV12-4 and TRBJ1-2; D not resolved. The length of the CDR3 is 14 residues. V shed 6 bases and J shed 3 bases, with 14 bases lying between them. CDR3 DNA: TGTGCCAGCAGCACCTATATCCCTCACTATGGCTACACCTTC. Its protein is CASSTYIPHYGYTF.

The chain joins TRBV11-2 to TRBJ2-7; a weak D match, TRBD1 (6 bases). Germline V gene data show CDR1 as SGHAT and CDR2 as FQNNGV. The CDR3 has 15 residues. V gave up 1 base and J gave up 1 base, with 11 bases separating them. The CDR3 here is CASSLAGGQSYEQYF. The CDR3 nucleotides read TGTGCCAGCAGCTTAGCTGGGGGCCAATCCTACGAGCAGTACTTC.

This clonotype appeared many times. J is TRBJ1-1 and V is TRBV5-4; D gene uncertain. V gave up 8 bases and J gave up 0 bases, with 14 bases separating them. Per the germline V gene, CDR1 is SGHNT and CDR2 is YYREEE (reference sequence). This CDR3 comprises 14 residues. The CDR3 coding sequence is TGTGCCAGGAGGACTGGACCCATGAACACTGAAGCTTTCTTT. Translating gives CARRTGPMNTEAFF.

This sequence joins TRBV12-3 or TRBV12-4 and TRBJ2-7; 8 positions match TRBD2. The CDR3 sequence is 15 residues long. The junction had 11 bases not matched to a gene; V was cut back by 4 bases and J by 6 bases. CDR3 nucleotides: TGTGCCAGCAGTTCGGGGGGGACACCTCTGGGCGAGCAGTACTTC. Amino acid sequence: CASSSGGTPLGEQYF.

This clonotype has at least ten counts. The CDR3 region is CASGALDGNTIYF. The CDR3 DNA is TGTGCCAGCGGTGCCCTCGACGGAAACACCATATATTTT. The chain combines TRBV27 with TRBJ1-3; no reliable D call. Trimming shortened V by 8 bases and J by 4 bases, and 12 bases separated the two germline ends. CDR3 length: 13 residues. CDR1 and CDR2 (germline): MNHEY, SMNVEV (reference sequence).

This clonotype was counted many times. The chain carries TRBV5-1 and TRBJ2-2; D is ambiguous. V was pared by 3 bases and J by 5 bases, with 11 bases between. Germline CDR1 and CDR2: SGHRS and YFSETQ. The CDR3 length is 14 residues. The CDR3 spells CASSSSGETGELFF. The CDR3, as DNA: TGCGCCAGCAGCTCCTCCGGAGAGACCGGGGAGCTGTTTTTT.

The chain uses TRBV7-2 and TRBJ1-2; D perhaps matches TRBD1 (6 bases). Germline V lookup: CDR1 SGHTA, CDR2 FQGNSA. The ends were cut back, 5 bases at V and 2 bases at J, with 12 bases in the middle. This CDR3 spans 14 amino acids. In DNA, the CDR3 is TGTGCCAGCAGCGAACGGGGGACAAACTATGGCTACACCTTC. This translates into CASSERGTNYGYTF.

This clonotype has ten or more counts. The V gene is TRBV28, the J gene TRBJ2-5; tentative D call: TRBD2 (6 bases). The CDR3 consists of 14 residues. Trimming removed 1 base from V and 3 bases from J, with 9 bases in between. Germline V gene data show CDR1 as MDHEN and CDR2 as SYDVKM. CDR3 sequence: CASSLFGGEETQYF. The CDR3 bases are TGTGCCAGCAGTTTATTCGGGGGAGAAGAGACCCAGTACTTC.

This clonotype appeared many times. This chain joins TRBV11-2 and TRBJ2-3; D may be TRBD2 (5 bases). This CDR3 contains 16 residues. The germline V gene has CDR1 SGHAT and CDR2 FQNNGV. Trimming stripped 1 base from V and 2 bases from J, with 13 bases between. This chain's CDR3 is CASSLVGESVTDTQYF. In DNA form, the CDR3 reads TGTGCCAGCAGCTTAGTGGGAGAGAGCGTCACAGATACGCAGTATTTT.

The sample holds many counts of this clonotype. V usage is TRBV11-1 and J usage is TRBJ1-5; D may be TRBD1 (6 bases). Germline CDR1 and CDR2: SGHAT and FQDESV (reference sequence). CDR3 length equals 16 residues. The V end lost 4 bases, the J end lost 6 bases, and 19 bases lay between the germline ends. The chain's CDR3 is CASSSTINRDAQPQHF. The CDR3 DNA reads TGTGCCAGCAGCTCGACCATAAACAGGGACGCTCAGCCCCAGCATTTT.

This clonotype has at least ten counts. V gene TRBV28 combines with J gene TRBJ2-7; D is unresolved. V was cut by 4 bases and J by 3 bases, with 13 bases left in between. Germline V gene data show CDR1 as MDHEN and CDR2 as SYDVKM. CDR3 length equals 14 residues. The CDR3, as DNA: TGTGCCAGCAGTTCGAACCTGAAATACTACGAGCAGTACTTC. The encoded protein is CASSSNLKYYEQYF.

This clonotype came up many times. This chain connects TRBV10-2 to TRBJ1-2; 9 bases match TRBD1. Trimming removed 6 bases from V and 6 bases from J; junction bases left unmatched: 11. Germline CDR1 WSHSY, CDR2 SAAADI. There are 15 residues in the CDR3. CDR3 bases: TGCGCCAGCAGCGACCGGGACAGGGCGCGAAATGGCTACACCTTC. The encoded protein is CASSDRDRARNGYTF.

At least ten counts were recorded for this clonotype. The chain links TRBV4-3 to TRBJ1-6, with 7 bases that match TRBD1. Germline-derived CDR1 and CDR2 are LGHNA and YSLEER. This CDR3 spans 15 amino acids. J gave up 7 bases and V 0 bases, and 3 bases lay outside the gene matches. CDR3 amino acids: CASSQEGRGNSPLHF. The CDR3 coding sequence is TGCGCCAGCAGCCAAGAGGGCAGGGGGAATTCACCCCTCCACTTT.

Ten or more counts support this clonotype. The chain carries TRBV12-3 or TRBV12-4 and TRBJ2-7; D may match TRBD1 or TRBD2 (5 bases each). This CDR3 is built from 15 residues. Deletions cut 6 bases from V and 2 bases from J, with 17 bases between. In DNA form, the CDR3 reads TGTGCCAGCAGACTTGGGACGCCCGGAACCTACGAGCAGTACTTC. It specifies CASRLGTPGTYEQYF.

This clonotype was observed many times. The chain carries TRBV6-2 or TRBV6-3 and TRBJ1-1; D unresolved. V lost 4 bases to trimming and J lost 0 bases, with 12 bases between them. The CDR3 covers 15 residues. Germline CDR1 and CDR2: MNHEY and SVGEGT. CDR3 in DNA: TGTGCCAGCAGTTCCCCGGACGGCATGAACACTGAAGCTTTCTTT. Its protein product is CASSSPDGMNTEAFF.

This clonotype was found many times. The chain has TRBV2 and TRBJ1-6, with TRBD1 matching 7 bases. Trimming removed 4 bases from V and 7 bases from J; junction bases left unmatched: 4. Germline-derived CDR1 and CDR2 are SNHLY and FYNNEI. This CDR3 comprises 14 residues. The CDR3 loop reads CASSGRDSNSPLHF. DNA for the CDR3: TGTGCCAGCAGTGGCCGGGACAGCAATTCACCCCTCCACTTT.

The sample holds many counts of this clonotype. Its ends do not fully match the called genes, so a read error is possible. The rearrangement links TRBV2 to TRBJ2-7; the D call may be TRBD1 or TRBD2 (6 bases each). The V gene's germline CDR1 is SNHLY and CDR2 FYNNEI. The CDR3 consists of 13 residues. Here the CDR3 reads CASGEGGRVEQYF. CDR3 sequence (DNA): TGTGCCAGCGGTGAAGGGGGGCGCGTCGAGCAGTACTTC.

This clonotype showed up many times. An end of the junction differs from the germline gene, which may be a read error. The chain joins TRBV9 to TRBJ1-1; tentatively, D is TRBD1 (6 bases). Germline V gene lookup returns CDR1 SGDLS and CDR2 YYNGEE. The CDR3 has 14 amino acids. As DNA, the CDR3 is TGTGCCAGCAGCGGACACAGGGAATCGACTGAAGCTTCCTTT. Protein sequence: CASSGHRESTEASF.

The J gene is TRBJ1-1, the V gene TRBV5-1; TRBD1 matches at 9 bases. The CDR3 consists of 14 residues. V dropped 3 bases and J dropped 4; count of bases not matched to a gene: 4. Germline V gene lookup returns CDR1 SGHRS and CDR2 YFSETQ. In nucleotides, the CDR3 is TGCGCCAGCAGCTCGGGACAGGGCACCACTGAAGCTTTCTTT. Amino acids: CASSSGQGTTEAFF.

This clonotype was seen ten or more times. This chain links TRBV7-9 with TRBJ2-7; 10 bases are shared with TRBD1. This CDR3 is built from 15 residues. The germline CDR1 and CDR2 sequences are SEHNR and FQNEAQ (reference sequence). The ends lost 4 bases at V and 2 bases at J; junction bases unmatched: 5. This chain's CDR3 is CASSSQDRGTYEQYF. The CDR3 nucleotides are TGTGCCAGCAGCTCCCAGGACAGGGGGACCTACGAGCAGTACTTC.

This clonotype has at least ten counts. The CDR3 sequence is CASRKELQHTEAFF. CDR3 DNA: TGCGCCAGCCGTAAGGAGTTACAACATACTGAAGCTTTCTTT. The genes are TRBV5-1 and TRBJ1-1; D gene unclear. The length of the CDR3 is 14 residues. Per the germline V gene, CDR1 is SGHRS and CDR2 is YFSETQ. With 7 bases removed from V and 5 bases from J, the gap between germline ends came to 18 bases. Using reference TRBV5-1 and TRBJ1-1 for the parts outside the CDR3, the full variable domain is KAGVTQTPRYLIKTRGQQVTLSCSPISGHRSVSWYQQTPGQGLQFLFEYFSETQRNKGNFPGRFSGRQFSNSRSEMNVSTLELGDSALYLCASRKELQHTEAFFGQGTRLTVV.

This clonotype was detected many times. The CDR3 reads CASSANIRLQGGDSYEQYF. In DNA form, the CDR3 reads TGTGCCAGCAGTGCCAACATACGGCTACAGGGGGGGGATTCCTACGAGCAGTACTTC. The chain is built from TRBV6-4 and TRBJ2-7; D possibly corresponds to TRBD1 (8 bases). The CDR3 length is 19 residues. V shed 4 bases and J shed 1 base, with 26 bases lying between them. The germline gives CDR1 MRHNA, CDR2 SNTAGT.